The clone carrying this TCR beta chain was counted ten times or more. The source of the sample is a study of patients and donors after allogeneic stem cell transplantation. TCRdb redid the calling of the RT-PCR reads with MiXCR, one entry per CDR3 protein. The sample lists about 26,000 distinct CDR3 sequences; roughly 8% were seen once. This sequence originates from a human donor who was either an allogeneic HSCT recipient or a stem cell or donor lymphocyte infusion donor (not recorded which). It is not recorded whose cells these are; they may come from a transplant donor. The source material was blood, either unsorted or a sorted T cell fraction (not recorded which).

This chain's CDR3 is CASSERWDSPLHF. The CDR3 DNA reads as TGTGCCAGCAGTGAAAGATGGGATTCACCCCTCCACTTT. This chain connects TRBV6-1 to TRBJ1-6; D call uncertain. This CDR3 has 13 residues. Trimming took off 2 bases at V and 8 bases at J, with 7 bases between the two ends. Germline V lookup: CDR1 MNHNS, CDR2 SASEGT.